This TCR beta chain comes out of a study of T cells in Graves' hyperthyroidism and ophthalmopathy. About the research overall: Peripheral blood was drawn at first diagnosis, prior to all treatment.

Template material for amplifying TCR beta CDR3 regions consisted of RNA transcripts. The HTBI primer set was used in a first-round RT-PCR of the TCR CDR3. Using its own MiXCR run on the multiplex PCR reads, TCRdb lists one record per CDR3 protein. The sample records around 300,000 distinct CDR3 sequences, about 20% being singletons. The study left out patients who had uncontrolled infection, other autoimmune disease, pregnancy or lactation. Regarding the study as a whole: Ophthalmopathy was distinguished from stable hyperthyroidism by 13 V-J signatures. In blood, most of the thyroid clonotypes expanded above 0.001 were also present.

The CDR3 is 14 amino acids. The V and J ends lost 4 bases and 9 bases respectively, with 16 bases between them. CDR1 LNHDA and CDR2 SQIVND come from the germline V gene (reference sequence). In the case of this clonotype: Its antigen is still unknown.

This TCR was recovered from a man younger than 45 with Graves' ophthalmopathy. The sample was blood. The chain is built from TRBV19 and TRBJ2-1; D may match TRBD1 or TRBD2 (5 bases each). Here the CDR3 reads CASSKTSSGPEQFF. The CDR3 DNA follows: TGTGCCAGTAGTAAGACTTCCTCGGGACCTGAGCAGTTCTTC. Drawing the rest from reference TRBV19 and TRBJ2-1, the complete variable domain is DGGITQSPKYLFRKEGQNVTLSCEQNLNHDAMYWYRQDPGQGLRLIYYSQIVNDFQKGDIAEGYSVSREKKESFPLTVTSAQKNPTAFYLCASSKTSSGPEQFFGPGTRLTVL.